The present T cell receptor (beta chain) was sequenced within a study of OX40 agonist ivuxolimab in advanced cancers. TCRdb keeps only in-frame clones here, not all; method: immunoSEQ multiplex PCR. Found here are 45,000 to 70,000 clones, almost 90% of them singletons; the top ten hold approximately 7%. On this clone: Antigen: not known.

Study results and caveats: Clonal expansion in partial responders at 0.1-3.0 mg/kg ranked among the lowest. Among the nonresponders, some also had low normalized T-cell clonal expansion. Among T cells, CD8+ cells averaged more expanded clones than CD4+ cells.

Germline V CDR1 and CDR2: SGHVS, FNYEAQ. The CDR3 is 13 residues long. Trimming shortened V by 5 bases and J by 1 base, and 8 bases separated the two germline ends. The origin of this receptor is an adult with an advanced solid tumor such as melanoma, head and neck, liver or kidney cancer. This sample comprised CD4+ or CD8+ T cells sorted from blood, obtained in a trial of the OX40 agonist ivuxolimab. The genes are TRBV7-6 and TRBJ1-1; unclear D gene. This CDR3 is CASSRLRNTEAFF. The CDR3 DNA reads as TGTGCCAGCAGCCGACTAAGGAACACTGAAGCTTTCTTT.